This T cell receptor beta chain was recovered during a study of radiotherapy plus CTLA-4 blockade in lung cancer. For the study at large: Objective response was observed in roughly 20% of patients, and disease control in 30% to 35%. Whole-study results and caveats: Interferon-beta and early blood T cell clone dynamics reportedly predicted response best. After radiotherapy and ipilimumab, tumor-derived clones expanded in peripheral blood.

Ipilimumab CTLA-4 blockade and focal radiation were given to patients with chemo-refractory metastatic non-small-cell lung cancer. For this clone: The antigen is unknown.

Assay: immunoSEQ multiplex PCR; the TCRdb copy retains only in-frame clones and omits some. Of nearly 95,000 clones in the sample, 82% were seen once. The TCR sequence derives from a human donor with non-small cell lung cancer that progressed on radiotherapy plus ipilimumab. The material was peripheral blood, obtained from a patient treated with radiotherapy plus ipilimumab.

Here the CDR3 reads CASSDGTSGSRSYEQYF. For the CDR3, the DNA is TGCGCCAGCAGTGATGGGACTAGCGGGAGTAGGTCCTACGAGCAGTACTTC. The V and J genes are TRBV10-1 and TRBJ2-7; 14 bases fit TRBD2. This CDR3 is built from 17 residues. Unmatched junction bases numbered 5, after V lost 3 bases and J lost 1 base. The germline V gene has CDR1 WNHNN and CDR2 SYGVQD (reference sequence).